This paragraph reports one TCR beta chain. What it recognizes is unknown. Trimming cost V 4 bases and J 3 bases, with 6 bases left between them. The CDR3 has 12 amino acids. The germline CDR1 and CDR2 sequences are ENHRY and SYGVKD. TCR alpha and TCR beta cDNA libraries with sample barcodes and UMIs came from 5'RACE using constant-segment primers. MiXCR, run by TCRdb on the 5' RACE reads, gives a single entry per CDR3 protein. The sample has about 210,000 distinct CDR3 sequences; 10% are singletons. These data come from a study of T-cell memory formation after mild COVID-19. On the study more broadly: The two donors had largely donor-specific TCR clusters. The study, taken as a whole, reports: Clones from the second wave (peaking day 37) had unconfirmed SARS-CoV-2 specificity. Several responding clones turned up in pre-infection memory, indicating that cross-reactive memory may have taken part.

Specimen: PBMCs or a T cell subset sorted from them (not recorded which). J is TRBJ2-5 and V is TRBV10-3; weak D call: TRBD2 (6 bases). The source is a man aged 18-30 years who had mild COVID-19 (a few samples of this study predate the infection). Cell type and time point are not known. CDR3 sequence reads: CAISAGEETQYF. CDR3 bases: TGTGCCATCAGTGCGGGGGAAGAGACCCAGTACTTC.